This entry lists 18 T cell receptor beta chains sequenced from one sample in a study of blood T cell repertoires in COVID-19. TCRdb's copy holds only in-frame clones and misses some; the assay was immunoSEQ multiplex PCR. The sample contains 200,000 to 250,000 clones, about 83% of which appear only once. The sequencing input was peripheral blood. The receptors were gathered from a man at least 80 years old with acute or convalescent COVID-19.

The V gene is TRBV28, the J gene TRBJ1-2; 7 bases align to TRBD1. Germline CDR1 is MDHEN and CDR2 is SYDVKM. The V gene end was trimmed by 5 bases and the J gene end by 1 base; junction bases not matched to a gene: 7. The CDR3 has 15 residues. For the CDR3, the DNA is TGTGCCAGCAGTGCCCCGGGACAGATTAACTATGGCTACACCTTC. This gives the protein CASSAPGQINYGYTF.

The chain employs TRBV9 and TRBJ2-2, with a possible D match to TRBD2 (5 bases). The V end lost 0 bases, the J end lost 7 bases, and 10 bases lay between the germline ends. The germline V gene encodes CDR1 SGDLS and CDR2 YYNGEE. CDR3 length: 14 amino acids. CDR3 bases: TGTGCCAGCAGCGTAGATTTGAGGGTCGGGGAGCTGTTTTTT. Protein sequence: CASSVDLRVGELFF.

The chain combines TRBV4-3 with TRBJ1-6, with TRBD1 as a possible D gene (6 bases). Between the trimmed V and J ends, which lost 0 bases and 10 bases, there was a span of 16 bases. Germline CDR1 and CDR2: LGHNA and YSLEER. This CDR3 has 16 amino acids. Written as DNA, the CDR3 is TGCGCCAGCAGCCAAGATCCTCCGGGGGGCAGGTCACCCCTCCACTTT. Encoded protein: CASSQDPPGGRSPLHF.

The gene calls are TRBV6-5 and TRBJ1-1, with 7 bases matching TRBD1. The CDR3 extends over 15 amino acids. Germline assignment: CDR1 MNHEY and CDR2 SVGAGI. V lost 5 bases to trimming and J lost 1 base; unmatched junction nucleotides: 7. The CDR3 DNA is TGTGCCAGCAGTCCCTGGACAGGATCGAACACTGAAGCTTTCTTT. Translation gives CASSPWTGSNTEAFF.

The rearrangement joins TRBV11-2 to TRBJ1-5; D not certain. Trimming cost V 0 bases and J 6 bases, with 6 bases left between them. This CDR3 contains 13 residues. Germline loops: CDR1 SGHAT, CDR2 FQNNGV. The CDR3 nucleotides are TGTGCCAGCAGCTTAGACGTGGCTCAGCCCCAGCATTTT. Protein product: CASSLDVAQPQHF.

The rearrangement links TRBV19 to TRBJ1-1; D is perhaps TRBD1 (6 bases). Looked up from germline, CDR1 is LNHDA and CDR2 is SQIVND (reference sequence). CDR3 size: 13 residues. Trimming shortened V by 7 bases and J by 2 bases, and 11 bases separated the two germline ends. The CDR3 region has the DNA TGTGCCAGTATCCGGACAGATAACACTGAAGCTTTCTTT. Translated, it gives CASIRTDNTEAFF.

J is TRBJ2-7 and V is TRBV7-8; 12 nucleotides match TRBD2. The CDR3 spans 15 residues. V was clipped by 3 bases and J by 6 bases; unmatched bases: 6. The germline CDR1 and CDR2 sequences are SGHVS and FQNEAQ. DNA of the CDR3: TGTGCCAGCAGCTTGGCTCTAGCGGGAGGGGGCGAGCAGTACTTC. Translated, it gives CASSLALAGGGEQYF.

The chain uses TRBV7-2 and TRBJ1-2, with no clear D. The CDR3 loop spans 12 amino acids. Germline-derived CDR1 and CDR2 are SGHTA and FQGNSA. V lost 1 base to trimming and J lost 4 bases, with 4 bases between them. This chain's CDR3 is CASSLDTYGYTF. CDR3 sequence (DNA): TGTGCCAGCAGCTTAGACACCTATGGCTACACCTTC. Based on the CDR3 plus reference TRBV7-2 and TRBJ1-2, the full variable domain is GAGVSQSPSNKVTEKGKDVELRCDPISGHTALYWYRQSLGQGLEFLIYFQGNSAPDKSGLPSDRFSAERTGGSVSTLTIQRTQQEDSAVYLCASSLDTYGYTFGSGTRLTVV.

The chain has TRBV2 and TRBJ2-7, with unresolved D. The CDR3 is 15 amino acids. The germline V gene encodes CDR1 SNHLY and CDR2 FYNNEI. V lost 1 base, J lost 0 bases, and 10 bases lay in between. CDR3 amino acids: CASSEDYIVSYEQYF. The CDR3 coding sequence is TGTGCCAGCAGTGAAGACTACATCGTCTCCTACGAGCAGTACTTC.

This chain uses TRBV6-4 with TRBJ2-3; D gene unclear. V lost 0 bases and J lost 4, with 5 bases in between. The CDR3 runs to 13 residues. Per the germline V gene, CDR1 is MRHNA and CDR2 is SNTAGT. As DNA, the CDR3 is TGTGCCAGCAGTGACTCTATAGCAGATACGCAGTATTTT. Amino acid sequence: CASSDSIADTQYF.

This sequence joins TRBV24-1 and TRBJ1-5; 8 bases agree with TRBD1. V lost 3 bases, J lost 7 bases, and 4 bases stayed unmatched. CDR1 and CDR2 (germline): KGHDR, SFDVKD. The CDR3 is 14 amino acids. CDR3 nucleotides: TGTGCCACCAGTGATGTGACAGGGGAACAGCCCCAGCATTTT. Its translation: CATSDVTGEQPQHF.

CDR3 in DNA: TGTGCCAGCAGTTTAGACCCTGGGAGCTATGGCTACACCTTC. Translated: CASSLDPGSYGYTF. The genes are TRBV28 and TRBJ1-2; the D is unclear. Trimming removed 2 bases from V and 4 bases from J, with 11 bases in between. Looked up from germline, CDR1 is MDHEN and CDR2 is SYDVKM. This CDR3 has 14 amino acids.

V gene TRBV28 combines with J gene TRBJ2-5; TRBD2 matches 8 bases. Trimming cost V 6 bases and J 5 bases; bases outside gene matches: 11. The V gene's germline CDR1 is MDHEN and CDR2 SYDVKM. This CDR3 region has 15 residues. CDR3 sequence (DNA): TGTGCCAGCAGCCGCCTCCTAACGGGGGGGGAGACCCAGTACTTC. It translates to CASSRLLTGGETQYF.

The chain uses TRBV28 and TRBJ1-4; a possible D gene is TRBD1 (5 bases). Germline lookup yields CDR1 MDHEN and CDR2 SYDVKM. The CDR3 length is 13 residues. The germline V and J ends were trimmed by 10 bases and 5 bases, with 14 bases remaining between them. The CDR3 loop reads CATGGGSNEKLFF. Here the CDR3 DNA reads TGTGCCACAGGCGGGGGGTCCAATGAAAAACTGTTTTTT.

The rearrangement links TRBV19 to TRBJ1-2; the D gene is possibly TRBD1 (5 bases). Germline values: CDR1 LNHDA, CDR2 SQIVND (reference sequence). The CDR3 is 14 amino acids. V was clipped by 5 bases and J by 8 bases, with 18 bases between them. The CDR3 region is CASSYTQGFSGYTF. CDR3 coding DNA: TGTGCCAGTAGTTATACCCAGGGTTTTAGCGGCTACACCTTC.

The chain uses TRBV12-3 or TRBV12-4 and TRBJ2-1, with 8 nucleotides matching TRBD2. With V trimmed by 10 bases and J by 10 bases, 12 bases remained unmatched. CDR3 length: 13 amino acids. The CDR3 reads CANSKGLAGEQFF. The DNA of the CDR3 is TGTGCCAACTCAAAGGGATTAGCGGGGGAGCAGTTCTTC.

This chain links TRBV5-1 with TRBJ1-1, with D perhaps TRBD1 (6 bases). CDR3 length: 16 residues. V lost 0 bases and J lost 1, with 13 bases in between. Germline V gene sequence: CDR1 SGHRS, CDR2 YFSETQ. The CDR3 protein is CASSLEGGTRNTEAFF. As DNA, the CDR3 is TGCGCCAGCAGCTTGGAGGGTGGGACAAGGAACACTGAAGCTTTCTTT.

Regarding this clone: The sample holds other DNA sequences that translate to the same CDR3. The chain has TRBV9 and TRBJ1-3; D uncertain. Trimming took 0 bases from V and 1 from J, leaving 5 bases between them. From germline, CDR1 is SGDLS and CDR2 YYNGEE. The CDR3 loop spans 14 amino acids. In DNA, the CDR3 is TGTGCCAGCAGCGTAGCGGGGTCTGGAAACACCATATATTTT. This translates into CASSVAGSGNTIYF. Drawing the rest from reference TRBV9 and TRBJ1-3, the complete variable domain is DSGVTQTPKHLITATGQRVTLRCSPRSGDLSVYWYQQSLDQGLQFLIQYYNGEERAKGNILERFSAQQFPDLHSELNLSSLELGDSALYFCASSVAGSGNTIYFGEGSWLTVV.